This TCR beta chain comes out of a study of vaccination effects on CD4 cells after COVID-19. Notes on this clone: Its antigen remains unidentified.

CDR1 is SGHAT, CDR2 FQNNGV, per germline. The CDR3 spans 17 residues. The V and J ends lost 2 bases and 1 base respectively, with 14 bases between them. Expansion with viral peptide pools was applied to antigen-specific CD4+ T cells by the ViraFEST assay prior to sequencing. The authors isolated CD4+ T cells after roughly 10 days of culture. Negative nucleocapsid antibody tests before and after vaccination confirmed no previous SARS-CoV-2 infection. The protocol was immunoSEQ multiplex PCR, while the TCRdb copy is restricted to in-frame clones and leaves out a portion. The sample lists fewer than 25,000 clones, 76% occurring once.

The chain is built from TRBV11-2 and TRBJ2-2, with D maybe TRBD2 (5 bases). This TCR came from a human donor who received a COVID-19 vaccine. The material was CD4+ T cells from PBMCs cultured with HCoV-NL63 spike peptides, obtained before COVID-19 vaccination. CDR3 sequence (DNA): TGTGCCAGCAGCTTATCCGGAGTGGCGGGGAACACCGGGGAGCTGTTTTTT. It yields the protein CASSLSGVAGNTGELFF. The full variable domain, with the rest looked up from reference TRBV11-2 and TRBJ2-2, is EAGVAQSPRYKIIEKRQSVAFWCNPISGHATLYWYQQILGQGPKLLIQFQNNGVVDDSQLPKDRFSAERLKGVDSTLKIQPAKLEDSAVYLCASSLSGVAGNTGELFFGEGSRLTVL.